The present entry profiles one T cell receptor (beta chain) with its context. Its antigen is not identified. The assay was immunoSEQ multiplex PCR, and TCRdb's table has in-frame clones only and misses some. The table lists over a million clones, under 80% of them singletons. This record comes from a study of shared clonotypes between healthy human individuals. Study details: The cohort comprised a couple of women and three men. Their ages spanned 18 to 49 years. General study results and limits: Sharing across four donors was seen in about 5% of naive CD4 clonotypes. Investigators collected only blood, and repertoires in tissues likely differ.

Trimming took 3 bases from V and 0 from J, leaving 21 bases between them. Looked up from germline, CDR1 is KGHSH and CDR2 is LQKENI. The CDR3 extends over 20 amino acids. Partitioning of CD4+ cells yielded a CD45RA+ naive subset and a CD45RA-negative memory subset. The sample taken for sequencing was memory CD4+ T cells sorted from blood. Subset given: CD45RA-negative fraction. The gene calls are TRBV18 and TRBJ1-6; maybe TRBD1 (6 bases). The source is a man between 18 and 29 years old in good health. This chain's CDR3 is CASSPIQGAGASSYNSPLHF. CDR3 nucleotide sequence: TGTGCCAGCTCACCCATACAGGGAGCGGGGGCAAGCTCCTATAATTCACCCCTCCACTTT.